The source of this T cell receptor (beta chain) is a study of multiple sclerosis patients with progressive multifocal leukoencephalopathy. General observations from the study: In most PML patients, TRB repertoires appeared less diverse by entropy.

As to time point: time of PML onset. After about 16 to 60 months on natalizumab, the natalizumab-treated patients developed PML. For this clone: Its antigen remains unknown.

Synthetic inline TR CDR3 controls covering all V-J pairings were spiked into each PCR. Repertoires were generated with immunoSEQ multiplex PCR, while TCRdb's copy carries only in-frame clones and drops some. The data show about 31,000 clones, about 91% seen once. This CDR3 has 15 amino acids. Germline CDR1 and CDR2: MNHEY and SVGAGI. The V gene lost 2 bases and the J gene lost 3 bases, with 12 bases spanning the gap. The sequencing here drew on PBMCs, taken from a patient treated with natalizumab. The chain carries TRBV6-5 and TRBJ2-3; unclear D gene. The clonotype was recovered from a woman between 40 and 50 years old with progressive multifocal leukoencephalopathy. CDR3 loop: CASSYQGRDTDTQYF. CDR3 sequence (DNA): TGTGCCAGCAGTTACCAAGGCCGTGATACAGATACGCAGTATTTT.